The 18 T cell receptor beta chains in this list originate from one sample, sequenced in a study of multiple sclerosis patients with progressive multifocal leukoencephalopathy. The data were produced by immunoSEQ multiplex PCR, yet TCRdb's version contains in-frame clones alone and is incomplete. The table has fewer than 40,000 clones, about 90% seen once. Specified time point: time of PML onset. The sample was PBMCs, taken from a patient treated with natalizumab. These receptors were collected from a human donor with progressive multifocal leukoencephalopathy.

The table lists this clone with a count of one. The CDR3 spells CASTRDRVHEKLFF. CDR3 sequence (DNA): TGTGCCAGCACCCGGGACAGGGTGCATGAAAAACTGTTTTTT. This rearrangement joins TRBV28 to TRBJ1-4, with 9 bases that match TRBD1. With V trimmed by 7 bases and J by 6 bases, 6 bases remained unmatched. The CDR3 is made up of 14 amino acids. Per the germline V gene, CDR1 is MDHEN and CDR2 is SYDVKM.

CDR3 nucleotides: TGCGCCAGCAGTTCCAGCGCGAGGGCTATGGGGCAGTATTTT. Protein: CASSSSARAMGQYF. The V gene is TRBV10-1, the J gene TRBJ2-3; a possible D gene is TRBD2 (5 bases). V was cut by 5 bases and J by 11 bases, with 20 bases left in between. Germline V gene lookup returns CDR1 WNHNN and CDR2 SYGVQD (reference sequence). This CDR3 has 14 amino acids.

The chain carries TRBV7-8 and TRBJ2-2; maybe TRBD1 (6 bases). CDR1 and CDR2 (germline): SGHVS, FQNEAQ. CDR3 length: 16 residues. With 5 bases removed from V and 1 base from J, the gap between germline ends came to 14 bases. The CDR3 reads CASSRRAQGNTGELFF. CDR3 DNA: TGTGCCAGCAGCCGTCGAGCACAGGGGAACACCGGGGAGCTGTTTTTT.

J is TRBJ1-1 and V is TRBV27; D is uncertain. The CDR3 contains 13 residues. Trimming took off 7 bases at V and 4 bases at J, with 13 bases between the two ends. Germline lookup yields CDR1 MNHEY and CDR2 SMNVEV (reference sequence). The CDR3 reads CASKWGAGTEAFF. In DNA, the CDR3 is TGTGCCAGCAAGTGGGGAGCGGGCACTGAAGCTTTCTTT.

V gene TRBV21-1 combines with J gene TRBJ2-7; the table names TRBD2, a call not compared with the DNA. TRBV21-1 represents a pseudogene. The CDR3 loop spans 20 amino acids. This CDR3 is CASSKVVALWTSGRWYEQYF. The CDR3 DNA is TGTGCCAGCAGCAAAGTTGTTGCATTATGGACTAGCGGGAGGTGGTACGAGCAGTACTTC.

The CDR3 DNA reads as TGTGCCAGCTCACCACTTACAAGGAACACTGAAGCTTTCTTT. Translated, it gives CASSPLTRNTEAFF. The J gene is TRBJ1-1, the V gene TRBV18; D gene uncertain. Germline V gene lookup returns CDR1 KGHSH and CDR2 LQKENI. The CDR3 contains 14 residues. The V end was cut by 1 base, the J end by 1 base, with 7 bases between.

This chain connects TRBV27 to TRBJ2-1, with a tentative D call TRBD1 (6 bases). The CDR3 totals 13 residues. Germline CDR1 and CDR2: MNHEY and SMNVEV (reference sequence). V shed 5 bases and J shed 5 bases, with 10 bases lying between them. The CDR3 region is CASSLQGHNEQFF. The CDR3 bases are TGTGCCAGCAGTCTACAGGGCCACAATGAGCAGTTCTTC.

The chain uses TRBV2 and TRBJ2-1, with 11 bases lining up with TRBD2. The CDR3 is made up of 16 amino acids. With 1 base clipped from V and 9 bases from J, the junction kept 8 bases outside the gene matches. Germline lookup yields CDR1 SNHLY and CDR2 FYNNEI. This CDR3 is CASSEGRRLAGREQFF. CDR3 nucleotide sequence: TGTGCCAGCAGTGAAGGTAGACGACTAGCGGGGCGTGAGCAGTTCTTC.

CDR3: CASSEGGSYNEQFF. In nucleotides, the CDR3 is TGCGCCAGCAGTGAGGGAGGATCCTACAATGAGCAGTTCTTC. The rearrangement uses TRBV10-2 and TRBJ2-1, with D possibly being TRBD2 (5 bases). Germline assignment: CDR1 WSHSY and CDR2 SAAADI. There are 14 residues in the CDR3. Trimming left V 2 bases short and J 1 base short, with 6 bases between.

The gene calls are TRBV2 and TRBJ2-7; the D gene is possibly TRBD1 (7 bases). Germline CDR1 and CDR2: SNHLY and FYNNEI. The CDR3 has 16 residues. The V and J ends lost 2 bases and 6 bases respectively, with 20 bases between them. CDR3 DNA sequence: TGTGCCAGCAGTGAACAGGGGGGTTTGTGGGCGTCCGAGCAGTACTTC. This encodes CASSEQGGLWASEQYF. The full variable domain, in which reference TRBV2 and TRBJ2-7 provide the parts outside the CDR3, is EPEVTQTPSHQVTQMGQEVILRCVPISNHLYFYWYRQILGQKVEFLVSFYNNEISEKSEIFDDQFSVERPDGSNFTLKIRSTKLEDSAMYFCASSEQGGLWASEQYFGPGTRLTVT.

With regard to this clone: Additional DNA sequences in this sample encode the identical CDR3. CDR3 DNA: TGTGCCAGCAGCCGCGGGACTAGCGGGAGCGGGGATGAGCAGTTCTTC. Translating it yields CASSRGTSGSGDEQFF. The chain combines TRBV5-4 with TRBJ2-1, with 14 bases that match TRBD2. The CDR3 length is 16 residues. V was clipped by 4 bases and J by 8 bases; unmatched bases: 8. CDR1 is SGHNT, CDR2 YYREEE, per germline (reference sequence).

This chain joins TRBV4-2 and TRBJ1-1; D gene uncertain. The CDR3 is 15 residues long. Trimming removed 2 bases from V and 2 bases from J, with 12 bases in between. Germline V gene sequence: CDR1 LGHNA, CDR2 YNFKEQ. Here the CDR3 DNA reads TGTGCCAGCAGCCAAACGGCAGCTATTAACACTGAAGCTTTCTTT. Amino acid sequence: CASSQTAAINTEAFF.

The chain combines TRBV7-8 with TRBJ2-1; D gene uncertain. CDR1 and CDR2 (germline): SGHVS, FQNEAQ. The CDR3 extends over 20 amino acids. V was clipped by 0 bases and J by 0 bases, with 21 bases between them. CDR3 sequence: CASSLARLLSGPSSYNEQFF. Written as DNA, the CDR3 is TGTGCCAGCAGCTTAGCGCGACTCCTAAGTGGTCCTAGCTCCTACAATGAGCAGTTCTTC.

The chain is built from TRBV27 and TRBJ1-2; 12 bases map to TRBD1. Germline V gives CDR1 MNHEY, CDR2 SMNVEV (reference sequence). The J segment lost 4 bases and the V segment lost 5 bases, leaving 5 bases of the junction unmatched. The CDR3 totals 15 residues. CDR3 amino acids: CASSLGTGGVYGYTF. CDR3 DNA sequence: TGTGCCAGCAGTCTCGGGACAGGGGGCGTCTATGGCTACACCTTC.

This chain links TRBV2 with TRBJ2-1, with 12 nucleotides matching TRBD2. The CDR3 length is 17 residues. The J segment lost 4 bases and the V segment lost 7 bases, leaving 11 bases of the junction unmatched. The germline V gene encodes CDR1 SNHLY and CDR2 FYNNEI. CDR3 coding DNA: TGTGCCAGCAACTCCACACTCACTAGCGGGAGGTACAATGAGCAGTTCTTC. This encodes CASNSTLTSGRYNEQFF.

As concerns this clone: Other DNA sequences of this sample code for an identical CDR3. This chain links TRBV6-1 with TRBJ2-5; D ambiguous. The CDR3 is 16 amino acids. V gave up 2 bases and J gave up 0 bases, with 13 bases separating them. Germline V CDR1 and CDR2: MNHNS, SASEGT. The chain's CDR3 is CASSERGRTYQETQYF. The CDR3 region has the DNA TGTGCCAGCAGTGAACGAGGACGGACGTACCAAGAGACCCAGTACTTC.

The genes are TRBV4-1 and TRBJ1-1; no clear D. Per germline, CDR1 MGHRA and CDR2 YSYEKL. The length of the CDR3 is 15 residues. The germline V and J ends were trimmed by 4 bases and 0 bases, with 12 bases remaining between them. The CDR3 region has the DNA TGCGCCAGCAGCCCCCAGGCGGGGATGAACACTGAAGCTTTCTTT. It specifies CASSPQAGMNTEAFF.

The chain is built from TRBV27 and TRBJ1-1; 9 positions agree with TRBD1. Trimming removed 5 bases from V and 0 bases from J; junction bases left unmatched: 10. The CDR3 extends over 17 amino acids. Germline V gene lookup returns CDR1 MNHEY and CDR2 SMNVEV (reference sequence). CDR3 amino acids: CASSRQGVPIMNTEAFF. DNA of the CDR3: TGTGCCAGCAGTCGACAGGGGGTACCTATCATGAACACTGAAGCTTTCTTT.